Shown below are 32 T cell receptor beta chains from a single sample sequenced in a study of identical twins. TCRdb recomputed calls from the 5' RACE reads with MiXCR, one row per CDR3 protein. The data hold 280,000 or so distinct CDR3 sequences, with approximately 8.5% observed a single time. The same specimen was also included in a second study, on yellow fever vaccine responses in identical twins.

The source material was memory (CD45RO+) T cells sorted from blood. The receptors were sampled from a woman aged 18-30 years in good health.

This sequence joins TRBV10-2 and TRBJ2-1; 8 bases map to TRBD2. The V gene's germline CDR1 is WSHSY and CDR2 SAAADI. The CDR3 is 15 amino acids. With 3 bases clipped from V and 8 bases from J, the junction kept 9 bases outside the gene matches. DNA of the CDR3: TGCGCCAGCAGTGATGCCGGGAGGGCCGGGTATGAGCAGTTCTTC. Its protein product is CASSDAGRAGYEQFF.

This clonotype has more than one count but fewer than ten. The J gene is TRBJ2-5, the V gene TRBV5-5; 9 bases match TRBD2. V lost 3 bases to trimming and J lost 9 bases; unmatched junction nucleotides: 15. The germline CDR1 and CDR2 sequences are SGHKS and YYEKEE (reference sequence). This CDR3 is 16 amino acids long. CDR3 sequence reads: CASSSGGRREGPPQYF. The CDR3 DNA sequence: TGTGCCAGCAGCTCGGGTGGTCGGCGGGAGGGCCCTCCCCAGTACTTC.

The chain recombines TRBV6-2 or TRBV6-3 with TRBJ2-4, with D tentatively TRBD2 (6 bases). The CDR3 length is 14 residues. In germline, CDR1 is MNHEY, CDR2 SVGEGT. The V gene lost 2 bases and the J gene lost 10 bases, with 15 bases spanning the gap. The CDR3 DNA follows: TGTGCCAGCAGTTACGGTCCGGGACTGGCAATTCAGTACTTC. Translating gives CASSYGPGLAIQYF.

The gene calls are TRBV5-1 and TRBJ1-4; D is uncertain. Per the germline V gene, CDR1 is SGHRS and CDR2 is YFSETQ. This CDR3 spans 16 amino acids. V gave up 5 bases and J gave up 6 bases, with 20 bases separating them. For the CDR3, the DNA is TGCGCCAGCAGTTCCCCGTCGGCTGGGAAAGATGAAAAACTGTTTTTT. Its translation: CASSSPSAGKDEKLFF. The whole variable domain, remainder taken from reference TRBV5-1 and TRBJ1-4, is KAGVTQTPRYLIKTRGQQVTLSCSPISGHRSVSWYQQTPGQGLQFLFEYFSETQRNKGNFPGRFSGRQFSNSRSEMNVSTLELGDSALYLCASSSPSAGKDEKLFFGSGTQLSVL.

This clonotype was recorded a few times. The chain combines TRBV6-4 with TRBJ2-1; 10 bases are shared with TRBD2. Germline-derived CDR1 and CDR2 are MRHNA and SNTAGT. This CDR3 spans 16 amino acids. V lost 3 bases and J lost 4; bases outside the gene matches: 6. This CDR3 reads CASSERTSGQYNEQFF. The CDR3, as DNA: TGTGCCAGCAGTGAAAGGACTAGCGGACAATACAATGAGCAGTTCTTC.

This clonotype has a count of ten or more. This chain connects TRBV10-3 to TRBJ1-1; no reliable D call. CDR3 size: 12 residues. Trimming removed 5 bases at V and 2 bases at J, with 6 bases between. The germline V gene encodes CDR1 ENHRY and CDR2 SYGVKD. The CDR3 reads CAISPGNTEAFF. The CDR3 nucleotides are TGTGCCATCAGTCCGGGCAACACTGAAGCTTTCTTT.

In its sample, this clonotype was seen a few times. J is TRBJ2-7 and V is TRBV19; weak D call: TRBD2 (5 bases). V lost 4 bases and J 0 bases, leaving 13 bases between the germline ends. CDR3 length: 15 amino acids. CDR1 and CDR2 (germline): LNHDA, SQIVND (reference sequence). In nucleotides, the CDR3 is TGTGCCAGTAGTAAAGCTCCGGGGAGCTCCTACGAGCAGTACGTC. The encoded protein is CASSKAPGSSYEQYV.

V is TRBV14 and J is TRBJ2-5; a weak D match, TRBD2 (5 bases). The CDR3 is 16 residues long. Deletions cut 1 base from V and 0 bases from J, with 12 bases between. Germline V gene data show CDR1 as SGHDN and CDR2 as FVKESK. The CDR3 DNA reads as TGTGCCAGCAGCCAAGGGGTCCGGGGTTACCAAGAGACCCAGTACTTC. Translated, it gives CASSQGVRGYQETQYF.

This rearrangement joins TRBV6-4 to TRBJ1-2; D is perhaps TRBD1 (6 bases). This CDR3 region has 14 residues. With 3 bases removed from V and 4 bases from J, the gap between germline ends came to 12 bases. Germline CDR1 MRHNA, CDR2 SNTAGT. The chain's CDR3 is CASSETGTSYGYTF. The CDR3 nucleotides read TGTGCCAGCAGTGAAACAGGGACCAGCTATGGCTACACCTTC.

The CDR3 protein is CASSFSRQTSNQPQHF. For the CDR3, the DNA is TGTGCCAGCAGTTTCTCCAGACAGACAAGCAATCAGCCCCAGCATTTT. The chain carries TRBV28 and TRBJ1-5; D perhaps matches TRBD1 (5 bases). CDR1 and CDR2 (germline): MDHEN, SYDVKM. The CDR3 is 16 amino acids. V was trimmed by 3 bases and J by 1 base, leaving 13 bases between them.

The J gene is TRBJ2-3, the V gene TRBV9, with D perhaps matching TRBD2 (6 bases). Trimming took off 4 bases at V and 2 bases at J, with 17 bases between the two ends. In germline, CDR1 is SGDLS, CDR2 YYNGEE. The CDR3 extends over 16 amino acids. This CDR3 reads CASSPSPSDPTDTQYF. The CDR3 DNA is TGTGCCAGCAGCCCCTCCCCTAGCGATCCCACAGATACGCAGTATTTT.

This chain links TRBV5-4 with TRBJ2-7; D is unresolved. Germline CDR1 is SGHNT and CDR2 is YYREEE (reference sequence). Trimming stripped 1 base from V and 3 bases from J, with 5 bases between. The CDR3 length is 12 residues. The CDR3 region is CASSLTFYEQYV. The CDR3 DNA reads TGTGCCAGCAGCTTGACGTTCTACGAGCAGTACGTC.

This clonotype was counted many times. V usage is TRBV6-4 and J usage is TRBJ1-1; D is possibly TRBD1 (5 bases). The CDR3 is 13 amino acids. Germline V gene data show CDR1 as MRHNA and CDR2 as SNTAGT. V dropped 6 bases and J dropped 1 base, with 9 bases sitting between them. For the CDR3, the DNA is TGTGCCAGCAGCGAGACAGCGAACACTGAAGCTTTCTTT. Protein sequence: CASSETANTEAFF.

The V and J genes are TRBV5-1 and TRBJ1-1, with TRBD1 as a possible D gene (5 bases). The CDR3 sequence is 15 residues long. In germline, CDR1 is SGHRS, CDR2 YFSETQ. The V gene lost 4 bases and the J gene lost 1 base, with 14 bases spanning the gap. CDR3 sequence reads: CASSPPGVANTEAFF. CDR3 DNA: TGCGCCAGCAGCCCCCCGGGGGTTGCGAACACTGAAGCTTTCTTT.

This clonotype was counted only a few times. This rearrangement joins TRBV6-1 to TRBJ2-5; 11 nucleotides match TRBD2. With 4 bases clipped from V and 3 bases from J, the junction kept 10 bases outside the gene matches. The germline CDR1 and CDR2 sequences are MNHNS and SASEGT. The CDR3 sequence is 17 residues long. The CDR3 DNA sequence: TGTGCCAGCAGTGCCCGCCGGCTGACTAGCGGGAAAGAGACCCAGTACTTC. Its translation is CASSARRLTSGKETQYF.

V gene TRBV10-2 combines with J gene TRBJ2-2, with D possibly TRBD2 on 5 matching bases. Trimming removed 10 bases from V and 2 bases from J, with 11 bases in between. The CDR3 has 13 residues. Germline CDR1 reads WSHSY; CDR2 reads SAAADI. The CDR3 reads CATHTRNTGELFF. CDR3 bases: TGCGCCACCCATACTAGAAACACCGGGGAGCTGTTTTTT.

The chain employs TRBV29-1 and TRBJ2-5; 10 bases fit TRBD2. The CDR3 has 16 residues. Trimming cost V 8 bases and J 7 bases; bases outside gene matches: 19. CDR1 SQVTM and CDR2 ANQGSEA come from the germline V gene. The CDR3 spells CSSLAGTSASRGTQYF. The CDR3 coding sequence is TGCAGCTCACTGGCCGGGACTAGCGCCTCCCGGGGGACCCAGTACTTC. The full variable domain, completed using reference TRBV29-1 and TRBJ2-5, is SAVISQKPSRDICQRGTSLTIQCQVDSQVTMMFWYRQQPGQSLTLIATANQGSEATYESGFVIDKFPISRPNLTFSTLTVSNMSPEDSSIYLCSSLAGTSASRGTQYFGPGTRLLVL.

This clonotype has a count of ten or more. The V and J genes are TRBV5-5 and TRBJ1-1; D is unresolved. Trimming shortened V by 2 bases and J by 2 bases, and 13 bases separated the two germline ends. Germline assignment: CDR1 SGHKS and CDR2 YYEKEE (reference sequence). This CDR3 comprises 15 residues. In nucleotides, the CDR3 is TGTGCCAGCAGCTTACGGGGAGCGGGAAACACTGAAGCTTTCTTT. It encodes CASSLRGAGNTEAFF.

This clonotype was observed at least ten times. The chain employs TRBV7-8 and TRBJ1-1; 8 bases match TRBD1. Trimming removed 5 bases from V and 1 base from J; junction bases left unmatched: 9. From germline, CDR1 is SGHVS and CDR2 FQNEAQ. The CDR3 is 16 amino acids. CDR3 sequence reads: CASSPPRDRPNTEAFF. Here the CDR3 DNA reads TGTGCCAGCAGCCCCCCGAGGGACAGGCCGAACACTGAAGCTTTCTTT. Drawing the rest from reference TRBV7-8 and TRBJ1-1, the complete variable domain is GAGVSQSPRYKVAKRGQDVALRCDPISGHVSLFWYQQALGQGPEFLTYFQNEAQLDKSGLPSDRFFAERPEGSVSTLKIQRTQQEDSAVYLCASSPPRDRPNTEAFFGQGTRLTVV.

V and J are TRBV12-3 or TRBV12-4 and TRBJ2-1, with TRBD2 identical over 11 bases. The V and J ends lost 6 bases and 7 bases, in that order; junction bases with no gene match: 5. The CDR3 consists of 14 residues. The CDR3 DNA sequence: TGTGCCAGCAGGGGGACTAGCGGTGCGAATGAGCAGTTCTTC. It encodes CASRGTSGANEQFF.

The chain combines TRBV7-6 with TRBJ2-1; D might be TRBD2 (6 bases). The V end was cut by 1 base, the J end by 6 bases, with 25 bases between. Germline V gives CDR1 SGHVS, CDR2 FNYEAQ. This CDR3 is built from 19 residues. CDR3 amino acids: CASSLGYPFLAGLTNEQFF. CDR3 nucleotide sequence: TGTGCCAGCAGCTTAGGGTATCCGTTTCTCGCGGGACTCACCAATGAGCAGTTCTTC.

This clonotype was counted between two and nine times. CDR3: CASSPSVSDIQYF. DNA of the CDR3: TGTGCCAGCAGCCCTAGCGTTTCGGACATTCAGTACTTC. The chain couples TRBV9 to TRBJ2-4, with a possible D match to TRBD2 (6 bases). The CDR3 spans 13 residues. V lost 4 bases, J lost 8 bases, and 13 bases lay in between. Germline V gene lookup returns CDR1 SGDLS and CDR2 YYNGEE.

This clonotype was detected only a few times. J is TRBJ2-1 and V is TRBV7-9; TRBD2 matches at 11 bases. The CDR3 totals 17 residues. Germline V CDR1 and CDR2: SEHNR, FQNEAQ (reference sequence). V was clipped by 3 bases and J by 0 bases; unmatched bases: 4. CDR3 loop: CASSFFGLAGSYNEQFF. For the CDR3, the DNA is TGTGCCAGCAGCTTTTTTGGACTAGCGGGCTCCTACAATGAGCAGTTCTTC.

This clonotype was observed at least ten times. The V call is TRBV5-1, the J call TRBJ2-3; 7 bases match TRBD2. This CDR3 spans 15 amino acids. CDR1 is SGHRS, CDR2 YFSETQ, per germline. With 0 bases clipped from V and 5 bases from J, the junction kept 6 bases outside the gene matches. CDR3 region: CASSLGDYVEDTQYF. As DNA, the CDR3 is TGCGCCAGCAGCTTGGGGGACTACGTCGAAGATACGCAGTATTTT.

The rearrangement joins TRBV5-1 to TRBJ1-2; D is possibly TRBD1 (6 bases). This CDR3 has 13 amino acids. The ends were cut back, 0 bases at V and 8 bases at J, with 11 bases in the middle. Per the germline V gene, CDR1 is SGHRS and CDR2 is YFSETQ. As DNA, the CDR3 is TGCGCCAGCAGCTTGGTGGCAGGGGACGGCTACACCTTC. Encoded protein: CASSLVAGDGYTF. The whole variable domain, remainder taken from reference TRBV5-1 and TRBJ1-2, is KAGVTQTPRYLIKTRGQQVTLSCSPISGHRSVSWYQQTPGQGLQFLFEYFSETQRNKGNFPGRFSGRQFSNSRSEMNVSTLELGDSALYLCASSLVAGDGYTFGSGTRLTVV.

Many counts were recorded for this clonotype. Written as DNA, the CDR3 is TGTGCCAGCAGTCAGACTTCGGGACTAGCAGTTTTCAATGAGCAGTTCTTC. This encodes CASSQTSGLAVFNEQFF. The V gene is TRBV6-1, the J gene TRBJ2-1, with 9 nucleotides matching TRBD2. This CDR3 is 17 amino acids long. Germline assignment: CDR1 MNHNS and CDR2 SASEGT. V shed 5 bases, J shed 6 bases, and the junction held 14 bases outside the gene matches.

The chain employs TRBV20-1 and TRBJ2-1; TRBD1 or TRBD2 may be the D gene (5 bases each). CDR1 DFQATT and CDR2 SNEGSKA come from the germline V gene (reference sequence). This CDR3 region has 14 residues. V was shortened by 5 bases and J by 3 bases, with 14 bases between the two germline ends. The CDR3 loop is CSAGGPVSYNEQFF. CDR3 coding DNA: TGCAGTGCTGGGGGACCCGTGAGCTACAATGAGCAGTTCTTC.

The chain combines TRBV23-1 with TRBJ1-5; D unclear. TRBV23-1 is recorded as an ORF, its role being uncertain. CDR3 size: 16 residues. Deletions cut 8 bases from V and 2 bases from J, with 19 bases between. CDR3 loop: CASQGPTRSCNQPQHF. In DNA, the CDR3 is TGCGCCAGCCAAGGGCCCACCCGCTCTTGCAATCAGCCCCAGCATTTT.

The sample holds many counts of this clonotype. The chain joins TRBV7-8 to TRBJ1-1, with D hard to call. From germline, CDR1 is SGHVS and CDR2 FQNEAQ. V was pared by 1 base and J by 8 bases, with 8 bases between. The CDR3 sequence is 12 residues long. CDR3 bases: TGTGCCAGCAGCTTAGTGTTGGACGAAGCTTTCTTT. Protein sequence: CASSLVLDEAFF.

This clonotype was observed a few times. This chain joins TRBV20-1 and TRBJ1-1; no clear D gene. V shed 0 bases and J shed 1 base, with 21 bases lying between them. Germline V CDR1 and CDR2: DFQATT, SNEGSKA (reference sequence). The length of the CDR3 is 18 residues. The CDR3 region has the DNA TGCAGTGCTAGAGATGCGTCACCAAAACACTGGCCGAACACTGAAGCTTTCTTT. This sequence encodes CSARDASPKHWPNTEAFF.

This clonotype occurred many times. V is TRBV5-6 and J is TRBJ1-5, with TRBD1 matching over 7 bases. The CDR3 is 15 amino acids. Germline V gene lookup returns CDR1 SGHDT and CDR2 YYEEEE. V lost 5 bases to trimming and J lost 5 bases; unmatched junction nucleotides: 10. CDR3 sequence (DNA): TGTGCCAGCAGTTCACAGGGGATCCCGCATCAGCCCCAGCATTTT. Translating gives CASSSQGIPHQPQHF.

This sequence joins TRBV28 and TRBJ2-2, with 7 bases fitting TRBD1. Trimming at V came to 10 bases and at J to 4 bases, leaving 6 bases not matched to a gene. The CDR3 runs 13 residues. CDR1 and CDR2 from the germline V gene are MDHEN and SYDVKM. The CDR3 region has the DNA TGTGCCACCCTCAGGGGGTTCACCGGGGAGCTGTTTTTT. Encoded protein: CATLRGFTGELFF.